The rows below give T cell receptor beta chains drawn from one sample of a study of blood T cell repertoires in COVID-19. The protocol was immunoSEQ multiplex PCR, while the TCRdb copy is restricted to in-frame clones and leaves out a portion. The table has about 160,000 clones, around 82% seen once. The sequencing sample was made of peripheral blood. Source of these receptors: a woman at least 80 years old with active or convalescent COVID-19. Each CDR3 is given with its conserved first and last residue. The D gene is left open where the match is weak.

CDR3aa | d_gene | v_gene
CASRTGVNTEAFF | TRBD1 | TRBV28
CASSPPTGHPSNQPQHF | NA | TRBV18
CATSRDNSNNYGYTF | NA | TRBV15
CASSHLQGYEQYF | NA | TRBV7-9
CAIRRGLMNTEAFF | NA | TRBV10-3
CASSPIGTRNADTQYF | TRBD2 | TRBV9
CASITSHKTDSLGYTF | NA | TRBV19
CASSLTGGLGTGELFF | TRBD1 | TRBV7-3
CASSSETGHNTEAFF | NA | TRBV5-6
CASRQGSEYEQYF | NA | TRBV2
CASSLENRGLVPDTQYF | TRBD1 | TRBV5-4
CASSLQWASETQYF | NA | TRBV11-1
CASSGRGDTEAFF | NA | TRBV18
CASSLVGEGDYGYTF | NA | TRBV5-1
CASSPPGLAGGYEQFF | TRBD2 | TRBV7-2
CASSQGLAGAQETQYF | TRBD2 | TRBV3-1/TRBV3-2
CASSPTSWYNEQFF | TRBD2 | TRBV27
CASSIWGRVYNEQFF | TRBD2 | TRBV19
CASSISRVEPQHF | NA | TRBV19
CASSLTLSGNEQFF | NA | TRBV7-9
CASSSGLVGNEQFF | TRBD2 | TRBV5-1
CASSLTRTGDQPQHF | TRBD1 | TRBV19
CASSWGPAGVEEKLFF | NA | TRBV5-6
CASRPSPGLSGSTDTQYF | TRBD2 | TRBV5-5
CASSLDGTGGSPLHF | TRBD1 | TRBV5-1
CASSPPSGREREQYF | TRBD2 | TRBV18
CASGETQETQYF | NA | TRBV27
CASSFWDRSNQPQHF | TRBD1 | TRBV28
CASSEEGQGRPDTQYF | TRBD1 | TRBV10-1
CASSVRGGTGGHEQYF | TRBD1 | TRBV9
CASSFDRGRNEKLFF | TRBD1 | TRBV5-4
CASRPGGLGNNEQFF | NA | TRBV27
CASSPRLAGSDTQYF | TRBD2 | TRBV18
CASSVTSGEYNEQFF | TRBD2 | TRBV10-2
CASRGTGIQPQHF | TRBD1 | TRBV2
CASSTWDRGSYNEQFF | TRBD1 | TRBV5-1
CASSFRDRAYEQYF | TRBD1 | TRBV5-4
CASSPGQGVTDTQYF | TRBD1 | TRBV25-1
CASSLRAAGDYNEQFF | NA | TRBV9
CASSQAVGSHEQFF | NA | TRBV4-2
CASSRLAGAGELFF | TRBD2 | TRBV2
CASSLGTGQNNEQFF | TRBD1 | TRBV7-2
CASSPEVGGSYNEQFF | NA | TRBV5-4
CASSNQGGEETQYF | NA | TRBV2
CASSLGTGGTEAFF | TRBD1 | TRBV5-1
CASSEAGRGYEQYF | NA | TRBV2